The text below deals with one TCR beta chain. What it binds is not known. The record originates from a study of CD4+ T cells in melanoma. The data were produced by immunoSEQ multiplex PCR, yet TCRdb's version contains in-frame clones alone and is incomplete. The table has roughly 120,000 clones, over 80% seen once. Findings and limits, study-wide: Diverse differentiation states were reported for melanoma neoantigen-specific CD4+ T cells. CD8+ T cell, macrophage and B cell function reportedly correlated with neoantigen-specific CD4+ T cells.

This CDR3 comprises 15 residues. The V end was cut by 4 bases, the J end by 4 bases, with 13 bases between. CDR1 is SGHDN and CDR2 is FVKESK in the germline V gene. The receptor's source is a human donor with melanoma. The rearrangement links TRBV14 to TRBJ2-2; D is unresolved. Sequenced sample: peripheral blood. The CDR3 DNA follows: TGTGCCAGCAGCCGGTCCTGGCGATTCACCGGGGAGCTGTTTTTT. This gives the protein CASSRSWRFTGELFF.